This TCR beta chain originates from a study of metastatic and nonmetastatic thyroid tumors. Findings of the study overall: It was reportedly found that TCR beta diversity was significantly higher in malignant thyroid tumors than in benign nodules, a difference seen in both blood and tumor samples.

TCRdb re-processed the PCR reads through MiXCR. The sample consists of 7,000 to 8,500 clones, over 25% of them appearing once. Notes on this clone: Its target is not known. Other DNA sequences in the same sample also yield this CDR3.

All patients reached thyroid surgery having received no treatment beforehand. Sequenced sample: tumor tissue. This TCR derives from a female donor with papillary thyroid cancer or a benign thyroid nodule (not recorded which). Some clones in this sample may be carry-over from other donors' samples.

The CDR3: CASSDRDSYGYTF. DNA for the CDR3: TGTGCCAGCAGTGACAGGGATTCCTATGGCTACACCTTC. The chain uses TRBV6-2 or TRBV6-3 and TRBJ1-2; the match to TRBD1 covers 7 bases. V shed 5 bases, J shed 4 bases, and the junction held 4 bases outside the gene matches. Germline CDR1 MNHEY, CDR2 SVGEGT. This CDR3 has 13 amino acids.